This TCR beta chain is drawn from a study of tumor-infiltrating lymphocytes in oesophageal squamous cell carcinoma. TCRdb recomputed calls from the PCR reads with MiXCR, one row per CDR3 protein. The sample contains about 15,000 distinct CDR3 sequences, 50% of which appear only once. The CDR3 is made up of 15 amino acids. The ends lost 4 bases at V and 4 bases at J; junction bases unmatched: 9. The germline CDR1 and CDR2 sequences are SGHTA and FQGTGA. The chain carries TRBV7-3 and TRBJ2-5, with 7 bases fitting TRBD1. The clonotype was recovered from a male donor with esophageal squamous cell carcinoma. Material: esophageal tumor tissue. The CDR3 sequence: CASSYDRESTETQYF. The CDR3 coding sequence is TGTGCCAGCAGCTACGACAGGGAGAGCACAGAGACCCAGTACTTC.